Shown below are 6 T cell receptor beta chains from a single sample sequenced in a study of identical twins. TCRdb passed the 5' RACE reads through MiXCR, listing each CDR3 protein once. The data hold 130,000 to 150,000 distinct CDR3 sequences, with approximately 4% observed a single time. Sequenced input: memory T cells sorted from blood. These receptors were collected from a man between 18 and 35 years old in good health.

This clonotype appeared many times. The V call is TRBV11-2, the J call TRBJ2-6; unclear D gene. Germline values: CDR1 SGHAT, CDR2 FQNNGV. Trimming cost V 5 bases and J 1 base, with 12 bases left between them. The CDR3 covers 16 residues. In DNA, the CDR3 is TGTGCCAGCAGCCGCAGAACCCTTTCTGGGGCCAACGTCCTGACTTTC. Translation gives CASSRRTLSGANVLTF.

This clonotype has at least ten counts. This rearrangement joins TRBV28 to TRBJ1-6, with 7 bases matching TRBD1. The J segment lost 0 bases and the V segment lost 4 bases, leaving 0 bases of the junction unmatched. CDR3 length equals 15 residues. From germline, CDR1 is MDHEN and CDR2 SYDVKM. The CDR3 region has the DNA TGTGCCAGCAGTTGGGACAGCTCCTATAATTCACCCCTCCACTTT. Translating gives CASSWDSSYNSPLHF.

This clonotype was counted ten times or more. The chain carries TRBV12-3 or TRBV12-4 and TRBJ1-3; D is uncertain. V gave up 3 bases and J gave up 1 base, with 10 bases separating them. The CDR3 has 15 residues. DNA for the CDR3: TGTGCCAGCAGTTTTCGGGGTGGTTCTGGAAACACCATATATTTT. This translates into CASSFRGGSGNTIYF.

The V gene is TRBV2, the J gene TRBJ1-2; D is uncertain. This CDR3 region has 14 residues. The V gene lost 6 bases and the J gene lost 6 bases, with 17 bases spanning the gap. Germline-derived CDR1 and CDR2 are SNHLY and FYNNEI. The CDR3 DNA reads TGTGCCAGCAGACCAGACATCGCTCGGGATGGCTACACCTTC. The encoded protein is CASRPDIARDGYTF.

For this clonotype: A much larger clone differs by one base, so this may be a read error. The chain combines TRBV7-2 with TRBJ2-5; D is unclear. Between the trimmed V and J ends, which lost 5 bases and 5 bases, there was a span of 21 bases. Germline V CDR1 and CDR2: SGHTA, FQGNSA. CDR3 length: 16 amino acids. This chain's CDR3 is CASSPSRPTFGETQYF. The CDR3 DNA reads as TGTGCCAGCAGCCCGTCTCGCCCGACTTTTGGGGAGACCCAGTACTTC.

This clonotype was observed many times. The chain recombines TRBV25-1 with TRBJ2-1; 7 bases fit TRBD1. CDR3 length: 13 residues. The V and J ends lost 3 bases and 6 bases, in that order; junction bases with no gene match: 2. Germline V gene data show CDR1 as MGHDK and CDR2 as SYGVNS. The CDR3 nucleotides read TGTGCCAGCAGTGATCACAGGGGCAATGAGCAGTTCTTC. This sequence encodes CASSDHRGNEQFF.